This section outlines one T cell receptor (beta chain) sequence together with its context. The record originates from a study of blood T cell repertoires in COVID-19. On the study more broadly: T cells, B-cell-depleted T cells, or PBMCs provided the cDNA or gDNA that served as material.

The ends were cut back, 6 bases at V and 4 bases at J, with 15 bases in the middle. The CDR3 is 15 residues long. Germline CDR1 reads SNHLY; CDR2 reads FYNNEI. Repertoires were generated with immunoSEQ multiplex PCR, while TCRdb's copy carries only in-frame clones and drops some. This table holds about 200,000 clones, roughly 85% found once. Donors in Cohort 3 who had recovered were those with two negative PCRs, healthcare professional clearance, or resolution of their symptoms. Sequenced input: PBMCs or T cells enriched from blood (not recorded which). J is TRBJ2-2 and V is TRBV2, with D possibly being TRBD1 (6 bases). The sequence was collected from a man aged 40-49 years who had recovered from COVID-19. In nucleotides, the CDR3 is TGTGCCAGCAGGAAACAAGGGGGTTCCACCGGGGAGCTGTTTTTT. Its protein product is CASRKQGGSTGELFF.